Here is one T cell receptor beta chain with its context. Its antigen is undetermined. 13 Jbeta primers and 60 Vbeta primers were used for the PCR. Profiling relied on immunoSEQ multiplex PCR, and the TCRdb table lists in-frame clones only, not all of them. The table records 100,000 or so clones, more than 60% of them present only once. This record comes from a study of cytomegalovirus exposure and HLA in healthy donors. This CDR3 is 16 amino acids long. Unmatched junction bases numbered 10, after V lost 4 bases and J lost 6 bases. Germline V gene lookup returns CDR1 LGHNA and CDR2 YNFKEQ. The study's findings and limits: Association of a missense DCLRE1C variant with TCR beta V- and J-gene trimming was reported in a later analysis. Accurate prediction of most subjects' HLA-A and HLA-B alleles from TCR beta sequences was reported. It was shown in a later analysis that HLA-associated TCR beta chains were more clonally expanded than other, equally common chains.

This sequence joins TRBV4-2 and TRBJ2-7, with 12 bases fitting TRBD1. This receptor was taken from a woman aged 18-29 years in good health and CMV-seropositive. The sequencing sample was made of PBMCs. The CDR3: CASSPRTGTGGAEQYF. Written as DNA, the CDR3 is TGTGCCAGCAGCCCTAGGACCGGGACAGGGGGCGCCGAGCAGTACTTC.